What follows are 24 T cell receptor beta chains derived from one specimen sequenced in a study of control samples from healthy donors and cancer patients. Clones were sequenced by immunoSEQ multiplex PCR, and TCRdb holds only the in-frame ones, with some missing. Among some 71,000 clones, about 90% were seen once, and the ten largest hold 19%. Sequencing used PBMCs. Source of these receptors: a man aged 55 to 69 with lung cancer.

This clone showed up just a few times. CDR3 nucleotides: TGTGCCTGGAGTGCCGGAACCGGGGCCACCTTGAGCTACACCTTC. This codes for CAWSAGTGATLSYTF. The chain employs TRBV30 and TRBJ1-2; tentative D call: TRBD1 (5 bases). CDR1 is GTSNPN, CDR2 SVGIG, per germline (reference sequence). With 1 base removed from V and 9 bases from J, the gap between germline ends came to 21 bases. There are 15 residues in the CDR3.

The gene calls are TRBV5-6 and TRBJ1-5; D remains ambiguous. This CDR3 has 17 amino acids. Germline V gene data show CDR1 as SGHDT and CDR2 as YYEEEE. Trimming took 1 base from V and 0 from J, leaving 14 bases between them. The CDR3 here is CASSLYSILNSNQPQHF. As DNA, the CDR3 is TGTGCCAGCAGCTTGTATAGTATCCTAAATAGCAATCAGCCCCAGCATTTT.

CDR3 in amino acids: CASSDSRAFMRRNTIYF. The CDR3, as DNA: TGTGCCAGCAGCGACTCGAGAGCTTTCATGAGACGGAACACCATATATTTT. The chain employs TRBV5-6 and TRBJ1-3; no reliable D call. CDR1 SGHDT and CDR2 YYEEEE come from the germline V gene. This CDR3 has 17 amino acids. V was clipped by 4 bases and J by 7 bases, with 24 bases between them.

This clone was observed a single time. V and J are TRBV27 and TRBJ1-1; 9 positions match TRBD1. Germline V CDR1 and CDR2: MNHEY, SMNVEV (reference sequence). The CDR3 extends over 16 amino acids. V shed 7 bases and J 3 bases; nucleotides not matched to a gene: 12. The CDR3 DNA reads TGTGCCAGCAAGCTACAGGGGGCAGCGATCTACACTGAAGCTTTCTTT. Translating it yields CASKLQGAAIYTEAFF.

This clone was seen a single time. This may arise from a read error, as a much more abundant clone is one base away. The sample contains more than one DNA sequence encoding this CDR3. The chain has TRBV27 and TRBJ2-2; TRBD2 matches 10 bases. This CDR3 is 17 amino acids long. Germline CDR1 MNHEY, CDR2 SMNVEV (reference sequence). For the CDR3, the DNA is TGTCCCAGCAGTTCAGAAAAGCGGGGGGGCCGGACCGGGGAGCTGTTTTTT. This encodes CPSSSEKRGGRTGELFF.

The table lists this clone with a count of one. The rearrangement joins TRBV12-3 or TRBV12-4 to TRBJ1-6; TRBD1 might be the D (6 bases). This CDR3 region has 12 residues. V was cut by 3 bases and J by 12 bases, with 9 bases left in between. The DNA of the CDR3 is TGTGCCAGCAGTTTCGCAGGGGAACCCCTCCACTTT. Translation gives CASSFAGEPLHF.

This clone was counted a single time. The chain recombines TRBV6-5 with TRBJ1-4; 7 nucleotides agree with TRBD1. In germline, CDR1 is MNHEY, CDR2 SVGAGI. The CDR3 covers 13 residues. The V and J ends lost 9 bases and 1 base, in that order; junction bases with no gene match: 2. In DNA form, the CDR3 reads TGTGCCAGTAGGGGGCTAACTAATGAAAAACTGTTTTTT. It codes for CASRGLTNEKLFF.

This chain links TRBV5-1 with TRBJ2-2, with TRBD1 matching 7 bases. The CDR3 covers 16 residues. The germline V gene has CDR1 SGHRS and CDR2 YFSETQ. Unmatched junction bases numbered 5, after V lost 3 bases and J lost 0 bases. The CDR3 reads CASSSSTGTNTGELFF. The DNA for the CDR3 is TGCGCCAGCAGCTCGTCGACAGGGACGAACACCGGGGAGCTGTTTTTT.

The V and J genes are TRBV7-9 and TRBJ1-2, with 9 bases that match TRBD1. V was clipped by 5 bases and J by 6 bases; unmatched bases: 7. Germline V gene sequence: CDR1 SEHNR, CDR2 FQNEAQ (reference sequence). The CDR3 covers 14 residues. The CDR3 sequence: CASSIGQGMDGYTF. DNA for the CDR3: TGTGCCAGCAGCATAGGACAGGGGATGGATGGCTACACCTTC.

The chain couples TRBV2 to TRBJ1-1; no clear D gene. Germline values: CDR1 SNHLY, CDR2 FYNNEI. This CDR3 contains 14 residues. V lost 4 bases to trimming and J lost 1 base, with 10 bases between them. Written as DNA, the CDR3 is TGTGCCAGCAGTGGATTGGGGTGGAACACTGAAGCTTTCTTT. Translation gives CASSGLGWNTEAFF.

The rearrangement joins TRBV5-6 to TRBJ2-7; D might be TRBD1 (5 bases). CDR1 is SGHDT, CDR2 YYEEEE, per germline. Trimming took off 2 bases at V and 1 base at J, with 13 bases between the two ends. CDR3 size: 15 residues. CDR3 DNA sequence: TGTGCCAGCAGCTTAGGAGACAGAAAATCCTACGAGCAGTACTTC. Translated, it gives CASSLGDRKSYEQYF. The variable domain in full, with the rest retrieved from reference TRBV5-6 and TRBJ2-7, is DAGVTQSPTHLIKTRGQQVTLRCSPKSGHDTVSWYQQALGQGPQFIFQYYEEEERQRGNFPDRFSGHQFPNYSSELNVNALLLGDSALYLCASSLGDRKSYEQYFGPGTRLTVT.

This rearrangement joins TRBV5-1 to TRBJ1-1; no definite D call. CDR3 length equals 15 residues. V shed 0 bases and J shed 1 base, with 10 bases lying between them. CDR1 and CDR2 (germline): SGHRS, YFSETQ. The CDR3 nucleotides read TGCGCCAGCAGCTTGGGTTCAGGAGCGAACACTGAAGCTTTCTTT. Its translation is CASSLGSGANTEAFF.

V is TRBV7-3 and J is TRBJ2-1; D is uncertain. Trimming took off 2 bases at V and 2 bases at J, with 16 bases between the two ends. The CDR3 spans 17 residues. Germline values: CDR1 SGHTA, CDR2 FQGTGA. CDR3 in amino acids: CASSLGMGIKAYNEQFF. The CDR3 DNA is TGTGCCAGCAGCTTAGGCATGGGGATCAAGGCCTACAATGAGCAGTTCTTC.

The rearrangement links TRBV25-1 to TRBJ1-5, with D possibly matching TRBD1 (6 bases). Germline V gene sequence: CDR1 MGHDK, CDR2 SYGVNS. This CDR3 comprises 16 residues. Trimming cost V 5 bases and J 2 bases, with 16 bases left between them. The CDR3 protein is CASSPMGGPGNQPQHF. The CDR3 DNA reads TGTGCCAGCAGTCCAATGGGGGGCCCGGGCAATCAGCCCCAGCATTTT.

This CDR3 is CASSFGGGNTGELFF. The CDR3, as DNA: TGTGCCAGCAGCTTTGGGGGCGGGAACACCGGGGAGCTGTTTTTT. The chain uses TRBV11-3 and TRBJ2-2, with a weak D call TRBD1 (6 bases). The V gene's germline CDR1 is SGHNT and CDR2 YENEEA. The length of the CDR3 is 15 residues. Trimming removed 3 bases from V and 1 base from J, with 9 bases in between.

This chain uses TRBV12-3 or TRBV12-4 with TRBJ2-3, with TRBD1 as a possible D gene (6 bases). Trimming cost V 4 bases and J 3 bases, with 8 bases left between them. The CDR3 runs to 13 residues. CDR3 protein: CASSSDRTDTQYF. In DNA, the CDR3 is TGTGCCAGCAGTTCCGACAGGACAGATACGCAGTATTTT.

This clone occurred once. The rearrangement joins TRBV16 to TRBJ2-7; TRBD1 aligns across 10 bases. CDR1 KGHSY and CDR2 FQNENV come from the germline V gene. V shed 4 bases and J 0 bases; nucleotides not matched to a gene: 0. The CDR3 is 14 residues long. The CDR3 spells CASSRDRGSYEQYF. The CDR3 DNA reads as TGTGCCAGCAGCCGGGACAGGGGCTCCTACGAGCAGTACTTC.

This clone was counted once. The chain couples TRBV2 to TRBJ2-5; 10 nucleotides line up with TRBD1. The junction had 6 bases not matched to a gene; V was cut back by 11 bases and J by 6 bases. CDR1 SNHLY and CDR2 FYNNEI come from the germline V gene. The CDR3 extends over 12 amino acids. The CDR3 reads CAGQGDMKTQYF. DNA for the CDR3: TGTGCCGGACAGGGGGATATGAAGACCCAGTACTTC.

V gene TRBV3-1 (or the pseudogene TRBV3-2) combines with J gene TRBJ1-3, with a possible D match to TRBD1 (5 bases). The V gene lost 4 bases and the J gene lost 0 bases, with 13 bases spanning the gap. The CDR3 consists of 16 residues. The germline V gene has CDR1 LGHDT and CDR2 YNNKEL (reference sequence). The CDR3 coding sequence is TGTGCCAGCAGCCCGCGGCAGGGCCTCTCTGGAAACACCATATATTTT. It translates to CASSPRQGLSGNTIYF.

This chain uses TRBV14 with TRBJ2-7, with 8 bases matching TRBD2. Per germline, CDR1 SGHDN and CDR2 FVKESK. Germline trimming cut 4 bases from V and 3 bases from J; bases unmatched to any gene: 8. There are 15 residues in the CDR3. CDR3 amino acids: CASSPFRGGDYEQYV. The CDR3 DNA is TGTGCCAGCAGCCCCTTCCGGGGGGGAGACTACGAGCAGTACGTC.

V is TRBV6-5 and J is TRBJ1-5; a weak D match, TRBD1 (6 bases). Germline V gene data show CDR1 as MNHEY and CDR2 as SVGAGI. This CDR3 spans 14 amino acids. V was trimmed by 11 bases and J by 2 bases, leaving 16 bases between them. The CDR3 loop is CAGGTPHGNQPQHF. The CDR3 DNA sequence: TGTGCCGGAGGGACACCACATGGCAATCAGCCCCAGCATTTT.

The V and J genes are TRBV5-1 and TRBJ2-7; 9 nucleotides agree with TRBD1. The CDR3 extends over 13 amino acids. Germline V gives CDR1 SGHRS, CDR2 YFSETQ. Unmatched junction bases numbered 3, after V lost 2 bases and J lost 6 bases. The CDR3 spells CASSLGTGLEQYF. The CDR3, as DNA: TGCGCCAGCAGCTTAGGGACAGGGCTCGAGCAGTACTTC.

This chain links TRBV7-9 with TRBJ1-1; perhaps TRBD1 as D (6 bases). Germline CDR1 reads SEHNR; CDR2 reads FQNEAQ (reference sequence). The V gene lost 3 bases and the J gene lost 5 bases, with 16 bases spanning the gap. This CDR3 contains 15 residues. CDR3 region: CASSLFMGGRTEAFF. Here the CDR3 DNA reads TGTGCCAGCAGCTTGTTCATGGGGGGCCGGACTGAAGCTTTCTTT.

The genes are TRBV12-3 or TRBV12-4 and TRBJ2-7, with a weak D call TRBD1 (5 bases). This CDR3 comprises 13 residues. V was shortened by 6 bases and J by 2 bases, with 11 bases between the two germline ends. The CDR3 is CASRTTGTYEQYF. In nucleotides, the CDR3 is TGTGCCAGCAGGACAACAGGAACCTACGAGCAGTACTTC.